Below are 14 T cell receptor beta chains sequenced from a single sample in a study of blood T cell repertoires in COVID-19. Method: immunoSEQ multiplex PCR; TCRdb's copy keeps in-frame clones and lacks some. The profile shows roughly 200,000 clones, around 85% of them singletons. The sequenced sample consisted of PBMCs or T cells enriched from blood (not recorded which). The receptors shown here come from a woman between 40 and 55 years old with acute COVID-19.

This clone came up a few times. The J gene is TRBJ2-7, the V gene TRBV4-1; D is possibly TRBD1 (6 bases). The V and J ends lost 0 bases and 5 bases respectively, with 11 bases between them. This CDR3 is built from 14 residues. CDR1 is MGHRA, CDR2 YSYEKL, per germline. In DNA form, the CDR3 reads TGCGCCAGCAGCCAAGATCCGTCAGGGGACGAGCAGTACTTC. This encodes CASSQDPSGDEQYF.

V usage is TRBV14 and J usage is TRBJ1-2; no firm D call. The length of the CDR3 is 16 residues. V shed 0 bases and J shed 8 bases, with 19 bases lying between them. Per the germline V gene, CDR1 is SGHDN and CDR2 is FVKESK. DNA of the CDR3: TGTGCCAGCAGCCAAGATTATTGGGAGAGTTTCGGGGGCTACACCTTC. Protein sequence: CASSQDYWESFGGYTF.

The gene calls are TRBV19 and TRBJ2-7, with TRBD1 matching over 8 bases. CDR3 length equals 14 residues. Germline V lookup: CDR1 LNHDA, CDR2 SQIVND (reference sequence). After removal of 8 bases from V and 0 bases from J, the junction contained 6 bases not matched to a gene. The CDR3 here is CASSRDRSSYEQYF. CDR3 nucleotide sequence: TGTGCCAGTTCTAGGGACAGGAGCTCCTACGAGCAGTACTTC.

J is TRBJ1-2 and V is TRBV27; 11 bases are a match to TRBD1. CDR1 and CDR2 (germline): MNHEY, SMNVEV (reference sequence). This CDR3 comprises 15 residues. V was clipped by 6 bases and J by 3 bases; unmatched bases: 6. CDR3 sequence reads: CASSPGQGAHYGYTF. In DNA form, the CDR3 reads TGTGCCAGCAGCCCTGGACAGGGGGCCCACTATGGCTACACCTTC.

The chain joins TRBV25-1 to TRBJ1-4, with D possibly matching TRBD1 (5 bases). Germline V lookup: CDR1 MGHDK, CDR2 SYGVNS. Trimming shortened V by 3 bases and J by 5 bases, and 16 bases separated the two germline ends. The CDR3 length is 16 residues. The CDR3: CASSEVEDIRNEKLFF. CDR3 nucleotides: TGTGCCAGCAGTGAGGTCGAGGACATTCGGAATGAAAAACTGTTTTTT. The complete variable domain, with remaining parts taken from reference TRBV25-1 and TRBJ1-4, reads EADIYQTPRYLVIGTGKKITLECSQTMGHDKMYWYQQDPGMELHLIHYSYGVNSTEKGDLSSESTVSRIRTEHFPLTLESARPSHTSQYLCASSEVEDIRNEKLFFGSGTQLSVL.

Only a few counts were recorded for this clone. The J gene is TRBJ1-3, the V gene TRBV7-2; no reliable D call. The CDR3 has 12 residues. V lost 3 bases to trimming and J lost 4 bases, with 4 bases between them. Germline V lookup: CDR1 SGHTA, CDR2 FQGNSA. In DNA form, the CDR3 reads TGTGCCAGCAGCTTCAGGGGAAACACCATATATTTT. This translates into CASSFRGNTIYF.

The rearrangement links TRBV7-9 to TRBJ2-6, with TRBD1 matching over 8 bases. V was pared by 4 bases and J by 0 bases, with 8 bases of the junction left unmatched. There are 18 residues in the CDR3. Germline V lookup: CDR1 SEHNR, CDR2 FQNEAQ (reference sequence). The CDR3 sequence is CASSSGVTGVSGANVLTF. CDR3 DNA: TGTGCCAGCAGCTCAGGGGTGACAGGGGTCTCTGGGGCCAACGTCCTGACTTTC.

The sample holds one count of this clone. V gene TRBV4-3 combines with J gene TRBJ2-3, with 8 bases lining up with TRBD2. Looked up from germline, CDR1 is LGHNA and CDR2 is YSLEER. This CDR3 spans 17 amino acids. V was pared by 0 bases and J by 2 bases, with 7 bases of the junction left unmatched. CDR3 nucleotide sequence: TGCGCCAGCAGCCAAGAGTGGCGGGAGGCCACCACAGATACGCAGTATTTT. This sequence encodes CASSQEWREATTDTQYF.

This sequence joins TRBV28 and TRBJ2-7, with D possibly TRBD1 on 6 matching bases. Germline lookup yields CDR1 MDHEN and CDR2 SYDVKM. The CDR3 runs 11 residues. The V and J ends lost 7 bases and 6 bases respectively, with 10 bases between them. This chain's CDR3 is CASNIRGEQYF. The CDR3 nucleotides read TGTGCCAGCAATATCAGGGGCGAGCAGTACTTC.

This chain joins TRBV19 and TRBJ1-6, with TRBD1 as a possible D gene (6 bases). CDR1 and CDR2 from the germline V gene are LNHDA and SQIVND (reference sequence). The CDR3 covers 13 residues. The V gene lost 11 bases and the J gene lost 5 bases, with 13 bases spanning the gap. In DNA, the CDR3 is TGTGCCCGAGGGGGGGATCATAATTCACCCCTCCACTTT. Translated, it gives CARGGDHNSPLHF.

V is TRBV29-1 and J is TRBJ2-5; weak D call: TRBD2 (6 bases). Per germline, CDR1 SQVTM and CDR2 ANQGSEA. Trimming cost V 6 bases and J 2 bases, with 10 bases left between them. CDR3 size: 12 residues. CDR3 in DNA: TGCAGCGTATGGGACTGGCAAGAGACCCAGTACTTC. This translates into CSVWDWQETQYF.

This chain joins TRBV11-3 and TRBJ2-1; perhaps TRBD2 as D (5 bases). The germline V and J ends were trimmed by 4 bases and 15 bases, with 16 bases remaining between them. The CDR3 covers 12 residues. Germline values: CDR1 SGHNT, CDR2 YENEEA. The CDR3 DNA sequence: TGTGCCAGCAGCTCCTCACGCACTAGTCCGTTCTTC. It yields the protein CASSSSRTSPFF.

The chain joins TRBV18 to TRBJ2-1; tentative D call: TRBD2 (6 bases). With 4 bases removed from V and 6 bases from J, the gap between germline ends came to 16 bases. CDR1 is KGHSH and CDR2 is LQKENI in the germline V gene. CDR3 length: 15 residues. CDR3 coding DNA: TGTGCCAGCTCACACCCGGGAGTGAGTACCAATGAGCAGTTCTTC. This translates into CASSHPGVSTNEQFF.

This sequence joins TRBV28 and TRBJ2-3, with 11 positions matching TRBD2. Germline CDR1 is MDHEN and CDR2 is SYDVKM. The length of the CDR3 is 16 residues. Unmatched junction bases numbered 9, after V lost 4 bases and J lost 6 bases. The CDR3 reads CASSSLAGGREDTQYF. CDR3 coding DNA: TGTGCCAGCAGTTCCTTAGCGGGAGGGCGAGAGGATACGCAGTATTTT.